This TCR beta chain was sequenced for a study of T cell responses to AZD1222 COVID-19 vaccine. Measured with immunoSEQ multiplex PCR; TCRdb has only the in-frame clones, and not every one. The sample yields 100,000 to 150,000 clones, 94% seen once. For this clone: As yet, its antigen is unknown.

Study outcomes and limitations: Seropositive AZD1222 recipients at baseline numbered only five or six. Spike-specific TCR breadth and depth rose after two AZD1222 doses. White British ancestry dominated among donors, who included more females, and clonal diversity was possibly underestimated. Spike was spanned by vaccine-associated CD4 TCRs, with dominance at 160-218 and 743-854.

This CDR3 comprises 15 residues. The junction had 6 bases not matched to a gene; V was cut back by 6 bases and J by 6 bases. The germline V gene has CDR1 LNHDA and CDR2 SQIVND (reference sequence). This TCR derives from an adult in good health. The chain links TRBV19 to TRBJ2-4; 12 positions agree with TRBD2. The starting material was peripheral blood, obtained on day 0 of AZD1222 vaccination. CDR3 DNA: TGTGCCAGTAGGACTAGCGGGAGCATGGGAAACATTCAGTACTTC. Protein sequence: CASRTSGSMGNIQYF.